The table lists the clone carrying this T cell receptor beta chain with a few counts. V lost 2 bases, J lost 12 bases, and 17 bases lay in between. This CDR3 is 14 amino acids long. CDR1 and CDR2 (germline): SNHLY, FYNNEI. This record comes from a study of blood T cell repertoires in COVID-19. Study-level information: Specimens from acute and convalescent COVID-19 originated in the United States, Italy and Spain.

In the original processing: Estimated nucleated cell counts came from reference gene primer amplification. Using immunoSEQ multiplex PCR, the repertoire was profiled, and TCRdb retains in-frame clones only, with some absent. The V and J calls and the clone size are those of that table, but D and trimming were determined from the DNA. The data contain approximately 250,000 clones, over 75% of them seen just once; the ten biggest clones take up roughly 8.6%. J is TRBJ2-1 and V is TRBV2; possible D gene TRBD2, 5 bases. The specimen sequenced was peripheral blood. The source of this sequence is a human donor in a cohort sampled during active COVID-19. The chain's CDR3 is CASSESGLAIPQFF. In DNA, the CDR3 is TGTGCCAGCAGTGAATCAGGTCTAGCCATCCCGCAGTTCTTC.